The entry that follows covers one T cell receptor beta chain sequence. Being one base from a much bigger clone, this may be a read error. The CDR3 has 18 residues. Germline V gene lookup returns CDR1 SGDLS and CDR2 YYNGEE. The data stem from a study of kidney transplant recipient with SARS-CoV-2 infection. TCRdb re-called the reads through MiXCR, storing one row per CDR3 protein. This sample yields fewer than 250,000 distinct CDR3 sequences, of which more than 25% are seen a single time; 6% to 8.5% belongs to the top ten. The receptor was isolated from a male patient in his thirties who had COVID-19 and was a kidney transplant recipient. Certain T cells may be donor cells from the graft. V and J are TRBV9 and TRBJ1-1, with D possibly TRBD1 on 6 matching bases. The sequenced sample was a blood sample, obtained at baseline and between days 110 and 120 from a kidney transplant recipient. CDR3 coding DNA: TGTGCCAGCGGCGTAGGGGAGGGGGACGGGCGCTCGAACACTGAAGCTTTCTTT. Amino acids: CASGVGEGDGRSNTEAFF.